What follows are 13 T cell receptor beta chains derived from one specimen sequenced in a study of beta chain features in type 1 diabetes. General study results and limits: All four CD4+ subsets from Type 1 diabetes patients carried moderately but significantly shorter TCRB CDR3s.

No antigens are known for them. Sequencing targeted expressed TCRB transcripts, as all isolated RNA had been reverse transcribed. Data came from immunoSEQ multiplex PCR; TCRdb stores just in-frame clones and leaves some out. The sample has 500,000 to 800,000 clones; around 12% are singletons. Material: naive CD4+ T cells from blood. The receptors shown here come from a man under 40 with type 1 diabetes.

The rearrangement uses TRBV6-1 and TRBJ2-7; D is possibly TRBD1 (5 bases). Germline loops: CDR1 MNHNS, CDR2 SASEGT. This CDR3 contains 14 residues. The V end was cut by 2 bases, the J end by 4 bases, with 12 bases between. The CDR3 coding sequence is TGTGCCAGCAGTGAAATGGCAGGGTTGTACGAGCAGTACTTC. This sequence encodes CASSEMAGLYEQYF.

The rearrangement links TRBV9 to TRBJ1-2; D ambiguous. Germline assignment: CDR1 SGDLS and CDR2 YYNGEE. Trimming pared 0 bases from V and 2 bases from J, leaving 14 bases between. The CDR3 contains 16 residues. The CDR3 spells CASSVAHSRWNYGYTF. CDR3 in DNA: TGTGCCAGCAGCGTAGCCCACAGTAGGTGGAACTATGGCTACACCTTC.

This clone was detected only a few times. This chain uses TRBV5-6 with TRBJ2-2, with a tentative D call TRBD1 (6 bases). Trimming cost V 2 bases and J 7 bases, with 18 bases left between them. The germline gives CDR1 SGHDT, CDR2 YYEEEE. The CDR3 spans 16 residues. CDR3 sequence: CASSLPYARQVGELFF. In DNA form, the CDR3 reads TGTGCCAGCAGCTTACCCTACGCTAGACAGGTCGGGGAGCTGTTTTTT.

This sequence joins TRBV30 and TRBJ1-2; a possible D gene is TRBD1 (5 bases). The germline gives CDR1 GTSNPN, CDR2 SVGIG (reference sequence). V lost 2 bases, J lost 6 bases, and 13 bases lay in between. CDR3 length: 13 amino acids. The DNA of the CDR3 is TGTGCCTGGAGTAGAGGACACAGAGATGGCTACACCTTC. Protein: CAWSRGHRDGYTF.

This clone was picked up a small number of times. The genes are TRBV27 and TRBJ2-5; 9 nucleotides match TRBD2. Germline-derived CDR1 and CDR2 are MNHEY and SMNVEV (reference sequence). J lost 3 bases, V lost 5 bases, and 4 bases had no gene match. CDR3 size: 14 residues. Written as DNA, the CDR3 is TGTGCCAGCAGTCCCCTAGCGGGGAAAGAGACCCAGTACTTC. Protein sequence: CASSPLAGKETQYF.

This clone was found a few times. The V call is TRBV7-2, the J call TRBJ2-3; the D is unclear. Germline CDR1 and CDR2: SGHTA and FQGNSA. Trimming cost V 5 bases and J 4 bases, with 10 bases left between them. This CDR3 has 13 amino acids. The CDR3 region has the DNA TGTGCCAGCAGCCCCTCTAAAGCAGATACGCAGTATTTT. This encodes CASSPSKADTQYF.

The chain joins TRBV6-5 to TRBJ1-2; 11 bases line up with TRBD1. Germline values: CDR1 MNHEY, CDR2 SVGAGI. The CDR3 has 15 amino acids. Trimming took 0 bases from V and 6 from J; bases not matched to a gene: 3. CDR3 in amino acids: CASSYSGTGGHGYTF. CDR3 sequence (DNA): TGTGCCAGCAGTTACTCTGGGACAGGGGGACATGGCTACACCTTC.

The CDR3 DNA follows: TGCGCCAGCAGCCAAGATCCGGGGGACTACGAGCAGTACTTC. Its protein product is CASSQDPGDYEQYF. The rearrangement joins TRBV4-3 to TRBJ2-7; D is possibly TRBD2 (6 bases). The germline gives CDR1 LGHNA, CDR2 YSLEER. This CDR3 region has 14 residues. The germline V and J ends were trimmed by 0 bases and 3 bases, with 9 bases remaining between them.

This clone was seen a few times. CDR3 in amino acids: CAISEGQGSSVQYF. The CDR3, as DNA: TGTGCCATCAGTGAAGGACAGGGGAGTAGCGTGCAGTACTTC. The chain uses TRBV10-3 and TRBJ2-7; 9 positions agree with TRBD1. CDR3 size: 14 residues. The junction had 9 bases not matched to a gene; V was cut back by 3 bases and J by 9 bases. Germline CDR1 reads ENHRY; CDR2 reads SYGVKD.

Only a few counts were recorded for this clone. The J gene is TRBJ2-1, the V gene TRBV29-1, with D hard to call. Germline CDR1 is SQVTM and CDR2 is ANQGSEA. The CDR3 sequence is 14 residues long. Trimming removed 6 bases from V and 3 bases from J, with 15 bases in between. The CDR3 is CSVAVELSYNEQFF. The CDR3 DNA follows: TGCAGCGTCGCAGTGGAATTAAGCTACAATGAGCAGTTCTTC.

This clone came up a few times. The chain links TRBV6-6 to TRBJ1-1; D call uncertain. The CDR3 consists of 14 residues. Trimming stripped 6 bases from V and 1 base from J, with 12 bases between. The germline V gene encodes CDR1 MNHNY and CDR2 SVGAGI (reference sequence). Here the CDR3 reads CASRILTENTEAFF. The CDR3 DNA is TGTGCCAGCAGGATTCTTACAGAGAACACTGAAGCTTTCTTT.

The rearrangement joins TRBV7-2 to TRBJ1-6, with 7 bases lining up with TRBD1. V lost 0 bases and J lost 7; bases outside the gene matches: 3. The germline V gene encodes CDR1 SGHTA and CDR2 FQGNSA. The CDR3 has 15 amino acids. The CDR3 reads CASSLAGQKNSPLHF. CDR3 in DNA: TGTGCCAGCAGCTTAGCGGGACAGAAAAATTCACCCCTCCACTTT.

This chain uses TRBV7-9 with TRBJ1-2, with D maybe TRBD1 (6 bases). The germline V gene has CDR1 SEHNR and CDR2 FQNEAQ (reference sequence). The CDR3 covers 13 residues. V was cut by 5 bases and J by 4 bases, with 11 bases left in between. The CDR3, as DNA: TGTGCCAGCAGCCTCGACAGGACCTATGGCTACACCTTC. Encoded protein: CASSLDRTYGYTF.